This T cell receptor (beta chain) is from a study of T cell responses to AZD1222 COVID-19 vaccine. Study at large: Pooled in the analysis were second doses at about 4 or about 12 weeks.

Concerning this clone: Its target is unknown.

The table came from immunoSEQ multiplex PCR; TCRdb's copy has only in-frame clones and leaves some out. The data contain 70,000 to 90,000 clones, around 90% of them singletons. The length of the CDR3 is 13 residues. Trimming removed 3 bases from V and 7 bases from J, with 10 bases in between. Study conclusions and caveats: Elevations in Spike-specific TCR breadth and depth followed administration of two AZD1222 doses. Females outnumbered males among donors, who were mostly white British; clonal diversity was possibly underestimated.

This TCR derives from an adult in good health. The chain uses TRBV12-3 or TRBV12-4 and TRBJ1-5; D uncertain. The material sequenced was peripheral blood, taken on day 0 of AZD1222 vaccination. CDR3 sequence (DNA): TGTGCCAGCAGTTTTGCGTCGGGGCAGCCCCAGCATTTT. Its translation is CASSFASGQPQHF.